Below, 24 T cell receptor beta chains from the same sample are listed, as sequenced in a study of cytomegalovirus exposure and HLA in healthy donors. TCRdb's table, derived via immunoSEQ multiplex PCR, lists solely in-frame clones and lacks some. The sample lists approximately 160,000 clones; roughly 95% were seen once. The sample comprised PBMCs. These receptors all come from a woman under 30 in good health and CMV-seronegative.

J is TRBJ2-6 and V is TRBV5-1; 7 nucleotides agree with TRBD1. Trimming at V came to 2 bases and at J to 3 bases, leaving 5 bases not matched to a gene. CDR3 length: 16 residues. In germline, CDR1 is SGHRS, CDR2 YFSETQ. The CDR3 reads CASSFHRGDGANVLTF. The CDR3 DNA follows: TGCGCCAGCAGCTTCCACAGGGGTGATGGGGCCAACGTCCTGACTTTC.

The V and J genes are TRBV4-3 and TRBJ1-2; possible D gene TRBD1, 6 bases. The CDR3 consists of 15 residues. CDR1 LGHNA and CDR2 YSLEER come from the germline V gene. Trimming left V 5 bases short and J 7 bases short, with 20 bases between. DNA of the CDR3: TGCGCCAGCAGCTCATACCCTCAGGGGTTCAGTGGCTACACCTTC. Its protein product is CASSSYPQGFSGYTF.

This clone was counted once. The chain joins TRBV7-2 to TRBJ1-1; D remains unclear. Trimming took off 4 bases at V and 1 base at J, with 7 bases between the two ends. The V gene's germline CDR1 is SGHTA and CDR2 FQGNSA. The CDR3 has 13 residues. The chain's CDR3 is CASSSRWNTEAFF. CDR3 bases: TGTGCCAGCAGCTCTAGGTGGAACACTGAAGCTTTCTTT.

This clone was recorded only once. The J gene is TRBJ2-7, the V gene TRBV27; 7 bases are shared with TRBD2. Germline V gene sequence: CDR1 MNHEY, CDR2 SMNVEV (reference sequence). The ends lost 3 bases at V and 5 bases at J; junction bases unmatched: 4. This CDR3 is built from 13 residues. The CDR3 reads CASSLGGSDEQYF. The DNA for the CDR3 is TGTGCCAGCAGTTTGGGGGGGTCGGACGAGCAGTACTTC.

CDR3 bases: TGCGCCAGCAGCTTAGCGGGGGCCCAGACAGATACGCAGTATTTT. It encodes CASSLAGAQTDTQYF. The rearrangement uses TRBV5-1 and TRBJ2-3; 8 nucleotides line up with TRBD2. This CDR3 has 15 amino acids. Germline V CDR1 and CDR2: SGHRS, YFSETQ. The junction had 5 bases not matched to a gene; V was cut back by 2 bases and J by 3 bases.

This chain joins TRBV7-2 and TRBJ2-1; maybe TRBD2 (6 bases). The germline CDR1 and CDR2 sequences are SGHTA and FQGNSA. V lost 4 bases to trimming and J lost 0 bases, with 13 bases between them. This CDR3 comprises 16 residues. CDR3 sequence reads: CASSSRRGNSYNEQFF. Written as DNA, the CDR3 is TGTGCCAGCAGCTCACGACGGGGGAACTCCTACAATGAGCAGTTCTTC.

The V call is TRBV6-1, the J call TRBJ2-7, with D uncertain. The CDR3 runs 13 residues. V shed 1 base and J shed 3 bases, with 7 bases lying between them. Germline V lookup: CDR1 MNHNS, CDR2 SASEGT. As DNA, the CDR3 is TGTGCCAGCAGTGAAGGCCAGTTCTACGAGCAGTACTTC. The encoded protein is CASSEGQFYEQYF.

The chain couples TRBV7-9 to TRBJ1-2; 8 bases are a match to TRBD1. The CDR3 contains 15 residues. The trim removed 4 bases at V and 4 bases at J, leaving 8 bases unmatched. Germline V lookup: CDR1 SEHNR, CDR2 FQNEAQ (reference sequence). CDR3 in amino acids: CASSSELTGVYGYTF. The DNA for the CDR3 is TGTGCCAGCAGCTCAGAATTGACAGGGGTCTATGGCTACACCTTC. Using reference TRBV7-9 and TRBJ1-2 for the parts outside the CDR3, the full variable domain is DTGVSQNPRHKITKRGQNVTFRCDPISEHNRLYWYRQTLGQGPEFLTYFQNEAQLEKSRLLSDRFSAERPKGSFSTLEIQRTEQGDSAMYLCASSSELTGVYGYTFGSGTRLTVV.

The chain employs TRBV7-3 and TRBJ2-6; 9 bases line up with TRBD1. Germline CDR1 reads SGHTA; CDR2 reads FQGTGA. This CDR3 is built from 18 residues. V gave up 4 bases and J gave up 2 bases; unmatched junction bases: 9. The CDR3 reads CASSSPTGGEAGANVLTF. The CDR3 nucleotides read TGTGCCAGCAGCTCCCCGACAGGGGGGGAGGCTGGGGCCAACGTCCTGACTTTC.

This clone has more than one count but fewer than ten. The chain has TRBV2 and TRBJ1-6, with a weak D call TRBD1 (6 bases). The CDR3 is 13 amino acids. CDR1 SNHLY and CDR2 FYNNEI come from the germline V gene. V lost 6 bases and J 12 bases, leaving 15 bases between the germline ends. CDR3 in amino acids: CASRENVGGPLHF. CDR3 sequence (DNA): TGTGCCAGCAGGGAAAATGTAGGGGGACCCCTCCACTTT.

V gene TRBV4-1 combines with J gene TRBJ1-5; no reliable D call. V dropped 0 bases and J dropped 9 bases, with 9 bases sitting between them. The germline V gene encodes CDR1 MGHRA and CDR2 YSYEKL. The CDR3 consists of 13 residues. Written as DNA, the CDR3 is TGCGCCAGCAGCCAAGAGGGCAGACCGCCCCAGCATTTT. As protein: CASSQEGRPPQHF.

The V and J genes are TRBV7-6 and TRBJ2-2, with 8 bases matching TRBD1. Germline CDR1 SGHVS, CDR2 FNYEAQ. The CDR3 length is 15 residues. Trimming cost V 4 bases and J 4 bases; bases outside gene matches: 5. CDR3 residues: CASSSTGVITGELFF. Written as DNA, the CDR3 is TGTGCCAGCAGCTCGACAGGGGTCATCACCGGGGAGCTGTTTTTT.

J is TRBJ1-1 and V is TRBV7-6, with a weak D call TRBD1 (5 bases). V dropped 5 bases and J dropped 7 bases, with 20 bases sitting between them. The CDR3 spans 15 residues. Germline V CDR1 and CDR2: SGHVS, FNYEAQ. CDR3 protein: CASSASQGGFGEAFF. CDR3 nucleotides: TGTGCCAGCAGCGCTAGTCAGGGTGGCTTTGGTGAAGCTTTCTTT.

V usage is TRBV9 and J usage is TRBJ1-1, with D perhaps matching TRBD1 (6 bases). The CDR3 has 13 amino acids. The V gene's germline CDR1 is SGDLS and CDR2 YYNGEE. Trimming pared 3 bases from V and 1 base from J, leaving 7 bases between. The CDR3 DNA reads TGTGCCAGCAGCGAAGGGGGGAACACTGAAGCTTTCTTT. Amino acids: CASSEGGNTEAFF.

This clone appeared a single time. This rearrangement joins TRBV6-1 to TRBJ1-1; 10 positions agree with TRBD1. Germline trimming cut 4 bases from V and 0 bases from J; bases unmatched to any gene: 8. CDR3 length: 17 amino acids. The germline V gene encodes CDR1 MNHNS and CDR2 SASEGT. CDR3 nucleotide sequence: TGTGCCAGCAGTGCCTGGGACAGGGGAACGTTGAACACTGAAGCTTTCTTT. Translation: CASSAWDRGTLNTEAFF.

This chain joins TRBV5-4 and TRBJ2-5; 7 positions agree with TRBD1. V dropped 0 bases and J dropped 2; count of bases not matched to a gene: 4. The CDR3 is 15 amino acids. Looked up from germline, CDR1 is SGHNT and CDR2 is YYREEE (reference sequence). The CDR3 sequence is CASSLGGTAQETQYF. The DNA of the CDR3 is TGTGCCAGCAGCTTGGGGGGGACAGCACAAGAGACCCAGTACTTC.

The DNA of the CDR3 is TGTGCCAGTAATGACAGGGGGCATCAGCCCCAGCATTTT. It encodes CASNDRGHQPQHF. This chain links TRBV19 with TRBJ1-5, with 10 bases that match TRBD1. Per the germline V gene, CDR1 is LNHDA and CDR2 is SQIVND (reference sequence). V dropped 7 bases and J dropped 5; count of bases not matched to a gene: 2. The CDR3 is 13 amino acids.

J is TRBJ2-5 and V is TRBV7-9; D is undetermined. The CDR3 consists of 13 residues. Germline values: CDR1 SEHNR, CDR2 FQNEAQ (reference sequence). The V end lost 2 bases, the J end lost 2 bases, and 6 bases lay between the germline ends. The CDR3 region has the DNA TGTGCCAGCAGCTTAACACTACAAGAGACCCAGTACTTC. Translating it yields CASSLTLQETQYF.

The chain carries TRBV7-3 and TRBJ2-3, with 9 bases aligning to TRBD1. The CDR3 extends over 16 amino acids. Germline values: CDR1 SGHTA, CDR2 FQGTGA. Losses at the gene ends were 5 bases for V and 0 bases for J; bases not matched to a gene: 6. Here the CDR3 DNA reads TGTGCCAGCAGCCCCGGGACAGGGCCTAGCACAGATACGCAGTATTTT. The encoded protein is CASSPGTGPSTDTQYF.

This CDR3 reads CASSPETSGGLSYNEQFF. CDR3 coding DNA: TGCGCCAGCAGCCCCGAGACTAGCGGGGGCCTCTCCTACAATGAGCAGTTCTTC. The rearrangement joins TRBV4-3 to TRBJ2-1, with 12 bases lining up with TRBD2. Germline CDR1 LGHNA, CDR2 YSLEER. V shed 4 bases and J 0 bases; nucleotides not matched to a gene: 7. The CDR3 consists of 18 residues.

For this clone: Other DNA sequences in the sample encode the same CDR3. The genes are TRBV30 and TRBJ1-1; possible D gene TRBD1, 6 bases. Germline CDR1 and CDR2: GTSNPN and SVGIG (reference sequence). The CDR3 runs to 14 residues. V lost 0 bases and J 0 bases, leaving 8 bases between the germline ends. CDR3 bases: TGTGCCTGGAGTGTACAGGGCCTGAACACTGAAGCTTTCTTT. Amino acids: CAWSVQGLNTEAFF. The variable domain in full, with the rest retrieved from reference TRBV30 and TRBJ1-1, is SQTIHQWPATLVQPVGSPLSLECTVEGTSNPNLYWYRQAAGRGLQLLFYSVGIGQISSEVPQNLSASRPQDRQFILSSKKLLLSDSGFYLCAWSVQGLNTEAFFGQGTRLTVV.

This clone has just one count. The V and J genes are TRBV5-6 and TRBJ1-6; tentatively, D is TRBD1 (5 bases). The CDR3 sequence is 14 residues long. Germline V lookup: CDR1 SGHDT, CDR2 YYEEEE. Trimming left V 4 bases short and J 8 bases short, with 13 bases between. CDR3 in DNA: TGTGCCAGCAGCCGGACACCCTGGGATTCACCCCTCCACTTT. Translated: CASSRTPWDSPLHF.

The chain joins TRBV19 to TRBJ2-7; 7 nucleotides line up with TRBD1. The CDR3 has 15 residues. V was pared by 6 bases and J by 0 bases, with 8 bases of the junction left unmatched. Per the germline V gene, CDR1 is LNHDA and CDR2 is SQIVND (reference sequence). Here the CDR3 reads CASSGPGTASYEQYF. In DNA, the CDR3 is TGTGCCAGTAGCGGTCCCGGGACAGCCTCCTACGAGCAGTACTTC.

For the CDR3, the DNA is TGTGCCAGCAAGTTGGGCTACCAGGGTGAGACCCAGTACTTC. Translation: CASKLGYQGETQYF. V usage is TRBV6-1 and J usage is TRBJ2-5; a possible D gene is TRBD1 (5 bases). This CDR3 contains 14 residues. Trimming shortened V by 7 bases and J by 5 bases, and 17 bases separated the two germline ends. The germline gives CDR1 MNHNS, CDR2 SASEGT.